Each of the 7 T cell receptor beta chains below was sequenced from the same sample in a study of T cells in Graves' hyperthyroidism and ophthalmopathy. What was amplified from RNA transcripts were TCR beta CDR3 regions. The HTBI primer set served for first-round RT-PCR of the TCR CDR3. TCRdb fed the multiplex PCR reads into MiXCR, producing one record per CDR3 protein. The sample lists about 420,000 distinct CDR3 sequences; around a sixth were seen once. The sequenced sample was blood. These receptor sequences come from a woman aged 18 to 35 with Graves' hyperthyroidism.

This clonotype has ten or more counts. V is TRBV11-3 and J is TRBJ1-4; D uncertain. This CDR3 spans 13 amino acids. The ends were cut back, 5 bases at V and 5 bases at J, with 9 bases in the middle. Germline V gene data show CDR1 as SGHNT and CDR2 as YENEEA. CDR3 amino acids: CASSRSANEKLFF. DNA for the CDR3: TGTGCCAGCAGCCGCTCGGCGAATGAAAAACTGTTTTTT. The whole variable domain, filled in from reference TRBV11-3 and TRBJ1-4, reads EAGVVQSPRYKIIEKKQPVAFWCNPISGHNTLYWYLQNLGQGPELLIRYENEEAVDDSQLPKDRFSAERLKGVDSTLKIQPAELGDSAVYLCASSRSANEKLFFGSGTQLSVL.

This clonotype has a count of ten or more. The chain has TRBV11-2 and TRBJ2-7; TRBD2 matches at 8 bases. Germline values: CDR1 SGHAT, CDR2 FQNNGV. The CDR3 spans 15 residues. V shed 5 bases, J shed 6 bases, and the junction held 12 bases outside the gene matches. Written as DNA, the CDR3 is TGTGCCAGCAGCCCTCGGCTAGCGGGCGGCCGCGAGCAGTACTTC. It translates to CASSPRLAGGREQYF.

The chain combines TRBV20-1 with TRBJ2-3, with a weak D call TRBD2 (6 bases). CDR1 and CDR2 from the germline V gene are DFQATT and SNEGSKA (reference sequence). The CDR3 consists of 14 residues. V was cut by 3 bases and J by 2 bases, with 12 bases left in between. CDR3 sequence reads: CSARPREFTDTQYF. CDR3 sequence (DNA): TGCAGTGCTAGGCCGCGGGAATTCACAGATACGCAGTATTTT.

This clonotype came up many times. J is TRBJ2-5 and V is TRBV10-2; D ambiguous. The CDR3 covers 13 residues. The V gene lost 7 bases and the J gene lost 5 bases, with 14 bases spanning the gap. Germline V CDR1 and CDR2: WSHSY, SAAADI. The CDR3 spells CASMSPQWETQYF. The CDR3 nucleotides read TGCGCCAGCATGTCCCCACAATGGGAGACCCAGTACTTC.

This clonotype has at least ten counts. The chain combines TRBV9 with TRBJ2-5; D ambiguous. V shed 0 bases and J shed 5 bases, with 17 bases lying between them. The CDR3 spans 16 residues. CDR1 and CDR2 from the germline V gene are SGDLS and YYNGEE. CDR3 loop: CASSVGTVILGETQYF. The CDR3 bases are TGTGCCAGCAGCGTAGGAACGGTGATCCTGGGGGAGACCCAGTACTTC.

This clonotype has just a few counts. One base away lies a much larger clone, so this may be a sequencing read error. CDR3 region: CATQAGGANNKQFF. CDR3 bases: TGTGCCACACAAGCGGGAGGGGCGAACAATAAGCAGTTCTTC. The chain joins TRBV10-3 to TRBJ2-1; 10 bases match TRBD2. Looked up from germline, CDR1 is ENHRY and CDR2 is SYGVKD. CDR3 length: 14 amino acids.

V is TRBV2 and J is TRBJ1-1; D remains ambiguous. CDR1 and CDR2 from the germline V gene are SNHLY and FYNNEI. V was shortened by 4 bases and J by 0 bases, with 12 bases between the two germline ends. The CDR3 runs 15 residues. The CDR3: CASSVAGMVNTEAFF. CDR3 nucleotide sequence: TGTGCCAGCAGTGTCGCAGGAATGGTGAACACTGAAGCTTTCTTT.